Below are 14 T cell receptor beta chains sequenced from a single sample in a study of blood T cells in healthy people across ages. PCR was performed a second time for about 6 to 12 cycles using a sample-barcoded 5' primer and a J-beta primer mix. TCRdb re-derived calls from the 5' RACE reads in MiXCR, one entry per CDR3 protein. The sample records approximately 960,000 distinct CDR3 sequences, roughly 29% being singletons. The same sample was also studied in work on T cells of mothers and their children.

The sequenced material came from blood. These receptors originate from a woman between 40 and 55 years old in good health.

Comment on this clonotype: Since a much larger clone is just one base distant, this may be a read error. The V and J genes are TRBV20-1 and TRBJ2-7; perhaps TRBD2 as D (6 bases). The CDR3 is made up of 13 amino acids. The V end lost 2 bases, the J end lost 7 bases, and 15 bases lay between the germline ends. CDR1 is DFQATT, CDR2 SNEGSKA, per germline (reference sequence). CDR3 DNA: TGCAGTGCTAGAAGGGACTTAAACAATGAGCAGTACTTC. This sequence encodes CSARRDLNNEQYF.

This clonotype was found a few times. The rearrangement uses TRBV29-1 and TRBJ1-1; D is perhaps TRBD1 (5 bases). The CDR3 contains 11 residues. Trimming took off 4 bases at V and 8 bases at J, with 11 bases between the two ends. CDR1 and CDR2 (germline): SQVTM, ANQGSEA. The CDR3: CSVAEAGEAFF. DNA for the CDR3: TGCAGCGTTGCGGAGGCAGGGGAAGCTTTCTTT.

This rearrangement joins TRBV11-3 to TRBJ1-2, with a weak D call TRBD1 (5 bases). The CDR3 contains 16 residues. CDR1 is SGHNT, CDR2 YENEEA, per germline. Deletions cut 5 bases from V and 3 bases from J, with 19 bases between. CDR3: CASSPRVGGFDYGYTF. DNA for the CDR3: TGTGCCAGCAGCCCCAGGGTTGGAGGGTTCGACTATGGCTACACCTTC.

The rearrangement uses TRBV6-2 or TRBV6-3 and TRBJ1-1, with 8 bases aligning to TRBD1. V lost 3 bases, J lost 5 bases, and 5 bases stayed unmatched. Germline values: CDR1 MNHEY, CDR2 SVGEGT. There are 14 residues in the CDR3. The CDR3 nucleotides are TGTGCCAGCAGTTATTCCGGACAGGGTACTGAAGCTTTCTTT. This codes for CASSYSGQGTEAFF.

The J gene is TRBJ2-3, the V gene TRBV7-2; 8 nucleotides agree with TRBD1. CDR1 is SGHTA, CDR2 FQGNSA, per germline. The CDR3 extends over 16 amino acids. The trim removed 4 bases at V and 1 base at J, leaving 7 bases unmatched. CDR3 coding DNA: TGTGCCAGCAGCTCCCGACAGGGGTCTGGCACAGATACGCAGTATTTT. Its translation: CASSSRQGSGTDTQYF. The full variable domain, completed using reference TRBV7-2 and TRBJ2-3, is GAGVSQSPSNKVTEKGKDVELRCDPISGHTALYWYRQSLGQGLEFLIYFQGNSAPDKSGLPSDRFSAERTGGSVSTLTIQRTQQEDSAVYLCASSSRQGSGTDTQYFGPGTRLTVL.

This clonotype was recorded a few times. The chain combines TRBV14 with TRBJ2-6; no reliable D call. The ends were cut back, 7 bases at V and 3 bases at J, with 10 bases in the middle. Germline V lookup: CDR1 SGHDN, CDR2 FVKESK. CDR3 length: 14 residues. The CDR3 protein is CASTLSGGANVLTF. DNA for the CDR3: TGTGCCAGCACCCTGTCTGGTGGGGCCAACGTCCTGACTTTC.

With regard to this clonotype: One base away lies a much larger clone, so this may be a sequencing read error. V and J are TRBV5-1 and TRBJ2-7, with TRBD2 identical over 8 bases. With V trimmed by 4 bases and J by 3 bases, 9 bases remained unmatched. The germline V gene encodes CDR1 SGHRS and CDR2 YFSETQ. The CDR3 has 15 residues. This CDR3 is CASSGGRGGRYEQYF. The CDR3 region has the DNA TGCGCCAGCAGCGGGGGACGGGGGGGCCGCTACGAGCAGTACTTC.

In its sample, this clonotype was seen many times. The chain has TRBV28 and TRBJ2-1; the match to TRBD2 covers 10 bases. The V gene end was trimmed by 5 bases and the J gene end by 7 bases; junction bases not matched to a gene: 8. This CDR3 is 15 amino acids long. CDR1 and CDR2 (germline): MDHEN, SYDVKM. CDR3 sequence reads: CASSNSGGAGNEQFF. Here the CDR3 DNA reads TGTGCCAGCAGTAACAGCGGGGGGGCCGGGAATGAGCAGTTCTTC.

This clonotype showed up many times. Sequence at one end of the junction differs from germline and may be a read error. This chain joins TRBV2 and TRBJ1-1; D call uncertain. The CDR3 extends over 13 amino acids. In germline, CDR1 is SNHLY, CDR2 FYNNEI. The DNA for the CDR3 is TGTGCCAGCAGCGAAGGCGGGAACACTGAAGCTTTCTTT. As protein: CASSEGGNTEAFF.

This chain links TRBV27 with TRBJ1-2; the D is unclear. Trimming left V 10 bases short and J 5 bases short, with 17 bases between. The germline CDR1 and CDR2 sequences are MNHEY and SMNVEV (reference sequence). This CDR3 is built from 13 residues. CDR3 nucleotides: TGTGCCAACAGCCCCCAGGAGGCTTATGGCTACACCTTC. Protein product: CANSPQEAYGYTF.

The genes are TRBV7-2 and TRBJ2-1; 9 bases align to TRBD1. The ends lost 5 bases at V and 5 bases at J; junction bases unmatched: 7. The CDR3 sequence is 15 residues long. Germline CDR1 SGHTA, CDR2 FQGNSA. In DNA form, the CDR3 reads TGTGCCAGCAGCCAACGAGGGACAGGGAACAATGAGCAGTTCTTC. This sequence encodes CASSQRGTGNNEQFF.

The table lists this clonotype with many counts. This rearrangement joins TRBV4-3 to TRBJ1-2; 7 bases are shared with TRBD1. The CDR3 consists of 15 residues. CDR1 is LGHNA, CDR2 YSLEER, per germline. With V trimmed by 1 base and J by 5 bases, 7 bases remained unmatched. The CDR3 loop reads CASSQGEGGGYGYTF. DNA for the CDR3: TGCGCCAGCAGCCAAGGTGAAGGGGGCGGTTATGGCTACACCTTC.

In the case of this clonotype: Since a much larger clone is just one base distant, this may be a read error. The V call is TRBV4-1, the J call TRBJ1-2; 9 bases agree with TRBD1. CDR1 is MGHRA, CDR2 YSYEKL, per germline. V lost 1 base, J lost 5 bases, and 8 bases stayed unmatched. CDR3 size: 16 residues. CDR3 loop: CASSQARGTGWYGYTF. In DNA, the CDR3 is TGCGCCAGCAGCCAAGCGAGAGGGACAGGGTGGTATGGCTACACCTTC.

In its sample, this clonotype was seen a few times. The V gene is TRBV4-3, the J gene TRBJ2-2, with 10 positions matching TRBD2. The germline CDR1 and CDR2 sequences are LGHNA and YSLEER. V shed 0 bases and J 3 bases; nucleotides not matched to a gene: 7. This CDR3 contains 18 residues. CDR3: CASSQDPSGGRYTGELFF. CDR3 coding DNA: TGCGCCAGCAGCCAAGACCCTAGCGGGGGCCGGTACACCGGGGAGCTGTTTTTT.